This TCR beta chain appears in the sequencing data of a study of human T cells and chemical hapten exposure. Study-level information: The sensitizer, 2% DPC, was used on around 2 cm by around 2 cm of upper inner arm skin. General study points: The study found that DPC sensitization did not change TCRs above 1 in 1000 frequency. Compared with pre-sensitization or healthy control sets, expanded TCRs clustered more.

During construction of the library, unique molecular identifiers were attached to individual cDNA molecules for quantitative, reproducible TCR counting. TCRdb re-called the RACE reads through MiXCR, storing one row per CDR3 protein. The data show around 100,000 distinct CDR3 sequences, about an eighth seen once. This clonotype appeared a few times. Its specificity is not known. Noted time point: patch test 2, 6 weeks after DPC sensitization. The treatment is: therapeutic diphenylcyclopropenone sensitization with weekly scalp DPC. This receptor was taken from a woman in her thirties or forties with alopecia areata. Some clones in this sample may be carry-over from other donors' samples. The sequencing used whole blood, collected in connection with sensitization to the hapten diphenylcyclopropenone (DPC).

The CDR3 DNA is TGTGCCAGCAGCTCCTCCTTCCTTTCCCAAGAGACCCAGTACTTC. Translating gives CASSSSFLSQETQYF. This sequence joins TRBV7-2 and TRBJ2-5; unclear D gene. Deletions cut 4 bases from V and 1 base from J, with 13 bases between. CDR3 length: 15 amino acids. Germline values: CDR1 SGHTA, CDR2 FQGNSA.